This record looks at one T cell receptor beta chain sequence and its context. The target of this receptor is not known. Within one base of it there is no much larger clone, and no base qualities were kept. Per the germline V gene (reference sequence), SEHNR is the CDR1 and FQNEAQ is the CDR2. Spanning cysteine to phenylalanine, the CDR3 consists of 13 amino acids. Just CDR3 DNA is preserved here, 39 bases in frame from base 1. V is pruned by 8 bases and J by 3 bases, leaving 6 bases of the junction without a gene match. Sequencing relied on an Illumina NovaSeq 6000. cDNA libraries for TCRalpha and TCRbeta were prepared by 5'RACE using constant-segment primers, with sample barcodes and unique molecular identifiers added. Trizol reagent was used to extract RNA from every sample. The libraries were amplified in two PCR steps, and the second step added a second sample barcode and Illumina TruSeq adapters. The libraries were sequenced on an Illumina NovaSeq using 2 x 150 bp paired-end reads. For the original study's pipeline: The reads were demultiplexed and collapsed into UMI-guided consensus sequences using migec v1.2.7. With mixcr v2.1.11, UMI consensuses were aligned to TRA and TRB V and J templates and assembled into clonotypes. A clonotype was counted as expanded or contracted only if both edgeR and NoisET called the change significant, with noise models trained on biological replicates. edgeR calls used a false discovery rate-adjusted p below 0.01 and a log2 fold-change threshold of 1. As an exploratory analysis of dynamics, PCA with hierarchical clustering was applied to max-normalized trajectories of the 1000 most abundant clonotypes. Separately sequenced CD4+ and CD8+ repertoires were used to assign the CD4 or CD8 phenotype of responding clones. The public sequencing data were trimmed at Q25 with fastp and processed into clonotypes with MiXCR by TCRdb, which kept only in-frame beta chains. Each entry merges the rows of one CDR3 protein and shows their most common DNA and genes. The authors' filters were not applied to this entry. Across this sample there are fewer than 350,000 distinct CDR3 sequences, with over 11% seen only once. The biggest ten clones account for 21% of the sample.

Ficoll-Paque density gradient centrifugation was the method used to isolate PBMCs. These data originate in a study of T-cell memory formation after mild COVID-19 (dated by TCRdb to the early 2020s). Some background on the complete study: TCR sequence clusters from the two donors were largely donor specific. The cohort was made up of two young adult volunteers, one female and one male, who were previously healthy. Longitudinal TCRalpha and TCRbeta repertoire sequencing tracked T-cell clones expanding and contracting after mild COVID-19 in a couple of donors.

General conclusions and limits of the study: Contracting CD4+ clones turned up mainly in the CM and EM memory subsets, whereas EMRA was where CD8+ clones were enriched. Whether the second-wave clones peaking on day 37 were SARS-CoV-2 specific was not confirmed. Only a couple of mild cases were covered by the study, and larger cohorts that include severe cases with pre-infection samples were considered necessary. Balanced CD4/CD8 phenotypes were observed for clones contracting from day 15 to 85, whereas a bias towards CD4+ was observed for a second wave of clones expanding from day 15 to 37. Some responding clones were detected in pre-infection memory, suggesting pre-existing cross-reactive memory T cells joined the SARS-CoV-2 response.

The V and J genes are TRBV7-9 and TRBJ1-1; a stretch of 7 junction bases matches TRBD1. The TCR originated in a man in his late teens or twenties who had mild COVID-19 (a few samples of this study predate the infection). The sample titles of this study are shuffled in the database, so cell type and time point are left out; the donor was told from shared clones. The sequenced sample consisted of PBMCs or a T cell subset sorted from them (not recorded which). CDR3 region: CASEGAPDTEAFF. The DNA sequence follows: TGTGCCAGCGAGGGGGCACCGGACACTGAAGCTTTCTTT.